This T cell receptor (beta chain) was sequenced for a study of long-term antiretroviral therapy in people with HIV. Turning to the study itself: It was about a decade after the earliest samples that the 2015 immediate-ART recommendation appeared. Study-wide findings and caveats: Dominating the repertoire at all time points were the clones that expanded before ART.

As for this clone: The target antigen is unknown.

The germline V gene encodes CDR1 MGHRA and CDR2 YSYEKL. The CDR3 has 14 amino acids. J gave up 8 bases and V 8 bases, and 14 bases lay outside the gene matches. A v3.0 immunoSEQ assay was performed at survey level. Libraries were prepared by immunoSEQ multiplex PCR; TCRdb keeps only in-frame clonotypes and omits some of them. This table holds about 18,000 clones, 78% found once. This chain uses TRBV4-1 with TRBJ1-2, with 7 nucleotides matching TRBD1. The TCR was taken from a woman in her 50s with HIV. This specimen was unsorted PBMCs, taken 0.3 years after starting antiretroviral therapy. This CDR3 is CASAGGEGAGGYTF. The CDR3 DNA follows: TGCGCCAGCGCCGGCGGAGAGGGGGCTGGGGGCTACACCTTC.